This T cell receptor beta chain stems from a study of Ad26.COV2.S vaccination and SARS-CoV-2 variants. At the level of the study: Donor allocation was to the COV1001 Ad26.COV2.S trial arm. Study results and caveats: Reported post-vaccination CD8+ and CD4+ T cell responses to spike showed substantial breadth.

Treatment described: some 20 received Ad26.COV2.S at low or high dose, single or two shots; roughly five received placebo; per-sample allocation not given. The samples date from day 63 after the first vaccine or placebo injection. Boston supplied an adult donor aged 18-55 years. As its vector, the vaccine had Ad26, which expressed Wuhan-strain SARS-CoV-2 spike. Some clones are missing from TCRdb's copy, which holds only in-frame ones; the method was immunoSEQ multiplex PCR. The table includes some 320,000 clones, about 86% detected once. This CDR3 is 13 amino acids long. Germline loops: CDR1 GTSNPN, CDR2 SVGIG (reference sequence). V was trimmed by 0 bases and J by 6 bases, leaving 11 bases between them. Comment on this clone: The target antigen is unknown.

The specimen was peripheral blood, collected in a trial of Ad26.COV2.S vaccine versus placebo. V usage is TRBV30 and J usage is TRBJ1-1; D remains unclear. The sequence derives from a person between 18 and 60 years old who received the Ad26.COV2.S COVID-19 vaccine or a placebo. The CDR3 sequence is CAWSVLQLSEAFF. The CDR3 DNA reads TGTGCCTGGAGTGTCTTGCAATTATCTGAAGCTTTCTTT. Full variable domain (outside the CDR3, taken from reference TRBV30 and TRBJ1-1): SQTIHQWPATLVQPVGSPLSLECTVEGTSNPNLYWYRQAAGRGLQLLFYSVGIGQISSEVPQNLSASRPQDRQFILSSKKLLLSDSGFYLCAWSVLQLSEAFFGQGTRLTVV.